Presented here are 3 T cell receptor beta chains from one specimen sequenced in a study of PD-1 blockade in mismatch repair-deficient tumors. Profiled with immunoSEQ multiplex PCR; TCRdb holds only in-frame clones, not every one. The top ten hold over 4.5% of the sample, which has approximately 79,000 clones, around 80% seen once. The sequencing here drew on peripheral blood, taken 44 weeks after starting pembrolizumab. The receptors come from an adult with mismatch repair-deficient cancer.

The gene calls are TRBV19 and TRBJ1-1, with D uncertain. This CDR3 has 14 residues. Trimming removed 4 bases at V and 0 bases at J, with 9 bases between. Germline loops: CDR1 LNHDA, CDR2 SQIVND (reference sequence). CDR3 DNA: TGTGCCAGTAGTAATCCGGGCATGAACACTGAAGCTTTCTTT. Protein product: CASSNPGMNTEAFF.

The rearrangement uses TRBV7-2 and TRBJ1-6, with D uncertain. The ends were cut back, 1 base at V and 5 bases at J, with 12 bases in the middle. The CDR3 has 16 amino acids. From germline, CDR1 is SGHTA and CDR2 FQGNSA. The CDR3 sequence: CASSLVSGIHNSPLHF. CDR3 DNA sequence: TGTGCCAGCAGCTTAGTATCTGGGATCCATAATTCACCCCTCCACTTT.

This chain joins TRBV12-2 and TRBJ2-5; no DNA check was done on the table's D call, TRBD2. TRBV12-2 is marked as a pseudogene. The CDR3 covers 15 residues. CDR3 loop: CASRFPEKYQETQYF. The CDR3 DNA reads TGTGCAAGTCGCTTCCCGGAGAAGTACCAAGAGACCCAGTACTTC.